These T cell receptor beta chains were read from a single sample in a study of cytomegalovirus exposure and HLA in healthy donors. Some clones are missing from TCRdb's copy, which holds only in-frame ones; the method was immunoSEQ multiplex PCR. This sample carries 99,000 or so clones, just under 80% of them seen once, and the ten largest clones take approximately 5.1%. Material for sequencing was PBMCs. These receptor sequences come from a male donor in good health and CMV-seronegative. Each CDR3 is given with its conserved first and last residue. D genes are given only for firm matches. Not every row has a clone size; where given, it reads once, few, many or a size class.

NA | TRBJ2-7 | TRBV7-9 | TRBD2 | TGTGCCAGCTACGGCTTTCGGGGGGGAGGCTACGAGCAGTACTTC | CASYGFRGGGYEQYF
NA | TRBJ2-1 | TRBV11-2 | TRBD1 | TGTGCCAGCAGCTCCAACCGGGACAGAATTGAGCAGTTCTTC | CASSSNRDRIEQFF
few | TRBJ1-4 | TRBV29-1 | NA | TGCAGCGTCGGGGCGGCCAGGGGTGATGAAAAACTGTTTTTT | CSVGAARGDEKLFF
NA | TRBJ2-3 | TRBV10-3 | TRBD2 | TGTGCCATCAGGGGAACTAGCGCGCCGCCTTCAGATACGCAGTATTTT | CAIRGTSAPPSDTQYF
NA | TRBJ2-4 | TRBV27 | NA | TGTGCCAGCAGTTTGAACAGAGTAGCCAAAAACATTCAGTACTTC | CASSLNRVAKNIQYF
NA | TRBJ2-6 | TRBV30 | NA | TGTGCCTGGAGTGGGGGAGGCCCTGGGGCCAACGTCCTGACTTTC | CAWSGGGPGANVLTF
NA | TRBJ1-1 | TRBV30 | NA | TGTGCCTGGAGGGGAGGGGGGTGGATCACTGAAGCTTTCTTT | CAWRGGGWITEAFF
NA | TRBJ1-1 | TRBV6-1 | NA | TGTGCCAGCAGAACCAGGGTTAGGAACACTGAAGCTTTCTTT | CASRTRVRNTEAFF
NA | TRBJ1-4 | TRBV5-5 | NA | TGTGCCAGCAGCTTGGTTGGGGCGCCTGAAAAACTGTTTTTT | CASSLVGAPEKLFF
NA | TRBJ2-3 | TRBV25-1 | TRBD1 | TGTGCCAGCAGTGAATTTAGGGGACAGTTTACAGATACGCAGTATTTT | CASSEFRGQFTDTQYF
NA | TRBJ2-7 | TRBV27 | TRBD2 | TGTGCCAGCAGACCCCTGGCGGGGACTAGCAACCGCGAGCAGTACTTC | CASRPLAGTSNREQYF
NA | TRBJ2-3 | TRBV19 | NA | TGTGCCAGTAGTGGGATGAGCGGGACAGATACGCAGTATTTT | CASSGMSGTDTQYF
NA | TRBJ2-1 | TRBV27 | NA | TGTGCCAGCAGTTACTCCAGGGCGAGCTCCTACAATGAGCAGTTCTTC | CASSYSRASSYNEQFF
NA | TRBJ1-3 | TRBV6-1 | NA | TGTGCCAGCAGTGTTCACACGGGTGCCGGGGGAAACACCATATATTTT | CASSVHTGAGGNTIYF
NA | TRBJ2-3 | TRBV28 | TRBD2 | TGTGCCAGCAGCGGCGGGAGGGTTACAGATACGCAGTATTTT | CASSGGRVTDTQYF
NA | TRBJ2-5 | TRBV14 | NA | TGTGCCAGCAGCCAAGATCGGCCGGGGGATCGGGAGACCCAGTACTTC | CASSQDRPGDRETQYF
NA | TRBJ1-2 | TRBV25-1 | NA | TGTGCCAGCAGTGAAGCCGGAGGCAACTATGGCTACACCTTC | CASSEAGGNYGYTF
medium-sized | TRBJ2-7 | TRBV27 | NA | TGTGCCAGCAGTTCGGGACTGGACTACGAGCAGTACTTC | CASSSGLDYEQYF
NA | TRBJ2-7 | TRBV5-1 | TRBD2 | TGCGCCAGCAGCCCCGGGACTAGCGGGATATACGAGCAGTACTTC | CASSPGTSGIYEQYF
few | TRBJ2-7 | TRBV5-1 | NA | TGCGCCAGCAGCTTGGAAGGGGGAGAGCAGTACTTC | CASSLEGGEQYF
NA | TRBJ1-1 | TRBV14 | NA | TGTGCCAGCAGCCAAGATCTTGTCGGGATGGGCACTGAAGCTTTCTTT | CASSQDLVGMGTEAFF
NA | TRBJ2-7 | TRBV30 | NA | TGTGCCTGGAGCTACTCCTCGCCATACGAGCAGTACTTC | CAWSYSSPYEQYF
NA | TRBJ2-3 | TRBV18 | TRBD2 | TGTGCCAGCTCACCACCCGCGGGAGGTGGCACAGATACGCAGTATTTT | CASSPPAGGGTDTQYF
NA | TRBJ2-5 | TRBV19 | TRBD2 | TGTGCCAGTAGTATAGATCGGGGGGACCAGTACTTC | CASSIDRGDQYF
NA | TRBJ2-7 | TRBV7-9 | TRBD1 | TGTGCTAGCAGCTTCGGACAGGGGGCCGAGCAGTACTTC | CASSFGQGAEQYF
NA | TRBJ2-3 | TRBV5-1 | TRBD2 | TGCGCCAGCAGCCCGGGACTAGCCGCAGATACGCAGTATTTT | CASSPGLAADTQYF
NA | TRBJ1-1 | TRBV5-8 | NA | TGTGCCAGCAGCTTAAGGGGGGGCACTGAAGCTTTCTTT | CASSLRGGTEAFF
NA | TRBJ2-5 | TRBV18 | TRBD2 | TGTGCCAGCTCACCACTAGCGGGAGCAGAGACCCAGTACTTC | CASSPLAGAETQYF
NA | TRBJ2-3 | TRBV2 | NA | TGTGCCACCTCGGGGGTTAGCACAGATACGCAGTATTTT | CATSGVSTDTQYF
once | TRBJ2-2 | TRBV7-8 | TRBD2 | TGTGCCAGCAGCCCCGTGATAGCGGGAGTTACCGGGGAGCTGTTTTTT | CASSPVIAGVTGELFF
NA | TRBJ1-5 | TRBV2 | TRBD1 | TGTGCCAGCAGTGTTGCGACAGGGAGCAATCAGCCCCAGCATTTT | CASSVATGSNQPQHF
NA | TRBJ1-1 | TRBV25-1 | TRBD1 | TGTGCCAGCAGGGGGACAGGGGTGAAGACTGAAGCTTTCTTT | CASRGTGVKTEAFF
NA | TRBJ1-2 | TRBV7-2 | NA | TGTGCCAGCAGCTACTACGACGGTAACTCGGGGGGCTACACCTTC | CASSYYDGNSGGYTF
once | TRBJ2-7 | TRBV19 | NA | TGTGCCAGTAGTATCCAGGCTTCCTACGAGCAGTACTTC | CASSIQASYEQYF
many | TRBJ2-7 | TRBV6-8 | TRBD2 | TGTGCCAGCAGTTACTCAGAACTAGCGAGAGGGCAGTACTTC | CASSYSELARGQYF
NA | TRBJ2-5 | TRBV11-1 | NA | TGTGCCAGCAGCTTAGAGAGAGGGCGTGAGGGAGAGACCCAGTACTTC | CASSLERGREGETQYF
NA | TRBJ1-2 | TRBV9 | NA | TGTGCCAGCAGCGTATTGTCTATAAACTATGGCTACACCTTC | CASSVLSINYGYTF
NA | TRBJ2-1 | TRBV6-1 | NA | TGTGCCAGCAGTGAAGTTGGCGGCAATGAGCAGTTCTTC | CASSEVGGNEQFF
NA | TRBJ1-5 | TRBV2 | TRBD1 | TGTGCCAGCATCGCCACAGGGGGAGGACAGCCCCAGCATTTT | CASIATGGGQPQHF
NA | TRBJ1-1 | TRBV9 | NA | TGTGCCAGCAGCGCCCAGAACACTGAAGCTTTCTTT | CASSAQNTEAFF
NA | TRBJ2-5 | TRBV5-1 | NA | TGCGCCAGCAGCTTGGCTAGAGAGACCCAGTACTTC | CASSLARETQYF
few | TRBJ2-1 | TRBV6-5 | NA | TGTGCCAGCAAAACAGCCTCCTACAATGAGCAGTTCTTC | CASKTASYNEQFF
NA | TRBJ2-1 | TRBV12-5 | NA | TGTGCTAGCGGGAACCCTAGTGGTGAGCAGTTCTTC | CASGNPSGEQFF
NA | TRBJ1-2 | TRBV7-9 | TRBD1 | TGTGCCAGCAGCTTAGACACAGGGGGCGACTATGGCTACACCTTC | CASSLDTGGDYGYTF
NA | TRBJ2-1 | TRBV7-6 | TRBD1 | TGTGCCAGCAGCCCGGGGACAGGGAATGAGCAGTTCTTC | CASSPGTGNEQFF
few | TRBJ1-2 | TRBV6-4 | NA | TGTGCCAGCAGTGACTCTGGGCGGGGGACCGCGTCTGGCTACACCTTC | CASSDSGRGTASGYTF
few | TRBJ2-1 | TRBV9 | NA | TGTGCCAGCAGCCAATCCGGAGGGCCGGGTAATGAGCAGTTCTTC | CASSQSGGPGNEQFF
NA | TRBJ2-7 | TRBV2 | NA | TGTGCCAGCAGGGGCTCCATCGGGGTGAGCTCCTACGAGCAGTACTTC | CASRGSIGVSSYEQYF
NA | TRBJ1-1 | TRBV5-4 | TRBD1 | TGTGCCAGCAGCTGGCCTCCGGGACAGGGGGCAGGAGAAGCTTTCTTT | CASSWPPGQGAGEAFF
NA | TRBJ1-1 | TRBV11-2 | TRBD1 | TGTGCCAGCAGCCTATCGGACAGGGGGGGAGCTAAGAACACTGAAGCTTTCTTT | CASSLSDRGGAKNTEAFF
NA | TRBJ2-7 | TRBV4-2 | TRBD1 | TGTGCCAGCAGCCCCCGGGACAGCCCTGACGAGCAGTACTTC | CASSPRDSPDEQYF